This TCR beta chain was retrieved from a study of identical twins. Whole-study results and caveats: Surplus twin overlap in beta out-of-frame sequences was less pronounced.

As to this clonotype: Its antigen is currently unknown.

TCRdb itself ran the 5' RACE reads through MiXCR, one entry per CDR3 protein. The sample lists about 470,000 distinct CDR3 sequences; approximately 24% were seen once. Healthy Caucasians provided all donations. The sample was also reused in another study, on T cells expressing NK-cell markers. That report notes: Repertoire data for TCR beta were derived from sorted T cells (CD3+CD56+NKG2C+, CD3+CD56+NKG2C- and CD3+CD56-NKG2C+).

The TCR was taken from a woman aged 18-29 years in good health. The specimen was CD4+ T cells sorted from blood.

The CDR3 DNA reads TGTGCCATCAGTGCCGAGAAATACCCCCCCGAGCAGTACTTC. It specifies CAISAEKYPPEQYF. The chain carries TRBV10-3 and TRBJ2-7; no definite D call. The CDR3 sequence is 14 residues long. Trimming took off 4 bases at V and 6 bases at J, with 16 bases between the two ends. Germline CDR1 is ENHRY and CDR2 is SYGVKD.